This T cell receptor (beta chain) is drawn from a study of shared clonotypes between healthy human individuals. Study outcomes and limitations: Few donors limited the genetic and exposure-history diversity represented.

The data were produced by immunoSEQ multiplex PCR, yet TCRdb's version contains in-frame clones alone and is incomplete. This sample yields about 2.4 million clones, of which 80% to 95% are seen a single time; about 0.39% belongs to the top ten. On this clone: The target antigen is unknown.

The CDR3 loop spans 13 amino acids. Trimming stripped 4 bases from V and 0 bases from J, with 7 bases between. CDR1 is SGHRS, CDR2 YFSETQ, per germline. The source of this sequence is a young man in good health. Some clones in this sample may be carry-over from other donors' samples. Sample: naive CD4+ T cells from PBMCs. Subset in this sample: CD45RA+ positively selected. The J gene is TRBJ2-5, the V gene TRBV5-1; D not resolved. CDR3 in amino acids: CASSMTNQETQYF. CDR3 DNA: TGCGCCAGCAGCATGACCAACCAAGAGACCCAGTACTTC.